This T cell receptor (beta chain) came from a study of blood T cell repertoires in COVID-19. At the level of the study: Collection of acute and convalescent COVID-19 samples took place in the United States, Italy and Spain. T cells, B-cell-depleted T cells, or PBMCs provided the cDNA or gDNA that served as material.

Methods used by the authors: Counts of nucleated cells, estimated from reference gene primer amplification, were obtained. Using immunoSEQ multiplex PCR, the repertoire was profiled, and TCRdb retains in-frame clones only, with some absent. For V, J and clone size, that table is used; D and trimming come from the DNA. The table includes under 80,000 clones, around 77% detected once. This CDR3 region has 15 residues. Germline V CDR1 and CDR2: KGHDR, SFDVKD. V was clipped by 7 bases and J by 4 bases, with 16 bases between them. The gene calls are TRBV24-1 and TRBJ2-1; TRBD1 is a possible D gene (6 bases). This clonotype was sampled from a human donor in a cohort sampled during active COVID-19. Material for sequencing was peripheral blood. The CDR3: CATSSGTTIYNEQFF. The CDR3, as DNA: TGTGCCACCAGCTCCGGGACAACTATTTACAATGAGCAGTTCTTC.